This T cell receptor beta chain is drawn from a study of patients and donors after allogeneic stem cell transplantation. Trimming removed 5 bases at V and 5 bases at J, with 6 bases between. The CDR3 totals 11 residues. The germline V gene encodes CDR1 SGHDN and CDR2 FVKESK. One entry per CDR3 protein results from TCRdb running MiXCR on the RT-PCR reads. The sample lists some 880,000 distinct CDR3 sequences, under 20% occurring once. Worth noting for this clonotype: This probably arose from a read error, given a far larger clone one base away.

The TCR sequence derives from a human donor who was either an allogeneic HSCT recipient or a stem cell or donor lymphocyte infusion donor (not recorded which). It is not recorded whose cells these are; they may come from a transplant donor. Sequenced: blood, either unsorted or a sorted T cell fraction (not recorded which). The chain recombines TRBV14 with TRBJ2-5; D unclear. CDR3: CASSKRETQYF. The CDR3 DNA sequence: TGTGCCAGCAGCAAACGGGAGACCCAGTACTTC.